A selection of T cell receptor beta chains follows, all from one sample in a study of blood T cell repertoires in COVID-19. Repertoires were generated with immunoSEQ multiplex PCR, while TCRdb's copy carries only in-frame clones and drops some. The data hold 150,000 to 200,000 clones, with 86% observed a single time. Sample: peripheral blood. The origin of the receptors is a woman older than 75 in a cohort sampled during active or convalescent COVID-19. CDR3s include the opening cysteine and the closing phenylalanine or tryptophan. Fields, in order: clone size, D gene, V gene, J gene, CDR3 DNA, CDR3 protein. The D gene is left open where the match is weak. The size field is filled for only some rows; it gives once, few, many or a size class.

abundance: few
d_gene: TRBD2
v_gene: TRBV7-9
j_gene: TRBJ2-1
CDR3nt: TGTGCCAGCAGCTTCGGGCTAGCGGGAGAACCCTACAATGAGCAGTTCTTC
CDR3aa: CASSFGLAGEPYNEQFF

abundance: NA
d_gene: NA
v_gene: TRBV2
j_gene: TRBJ1-1
CDR3nt: TGTGCCAGCAGGGAATTAACTGAAGCTTTCTTT
CDR3aa: CASRELTEAFF

abundance: NA
d_gene: NA
v_gene: TRBV7-9
j_gene: TRBJ2-3
CDR3nt: TGTGCCAGCAGCTTAGTTAATAAGGTCTGGGCTACAGATACGCAGTATTTT
CDR3aa: CASSLVNKVWATDTQYF

abundance: NA
d_gene: TRBD1
v_gene: TRBV29-1
j_gene: TRBJ2-7
CDR3nt: TGCAGCGTTGGAGGACAGGGCTACGAGCAGTACTTC
CDR3aa: CSVGGQGYEQYF

abundance: NA
d_gene: TRBD2
v_gene: TRBV11-3
j_gene: TRBJ2-1
CDR3nt: TGTGCCAGCAGCTTAGGACGTTCTAGCGGGAGGGCTAATGAGCAGTTCTTC
CDR3aa: CASSLGRSSGRANEQFF

abundance: NA
d_gene: TRBD2
v_gene: TRBV20-1
j_gene: TRBJ2-5
CDR3nt: TGCAGCGGACTAGCGGGGGAGACCCAGTACTTC
CDR3aa: CSGLAGETQYF

abundance: once
d_gene: NA
v_gene: TRBV7-9
j_gene: TRBJ1-6
CDR3nt: TGTGCCAGCAGCGGGGAAGACAGAAGCTCCTATAATTCACCCCTCCACTTT
CDR3aa: CASSGEDRSSYNSPLHF

abundance: once
d_gene: TRBD1
v_gene: TRBV28
j_gene: TRBJ1-2
CDR3nt: TGTGCCAGCAGTTTACACAGGGGCCACTATGGCTACACCTTC
CDR3aa: CASSLHRGHYGYTF

abundance: NA
d_gene: TRBD1
v_gene: TRBV3-1/TRBV3-2
j_gene: TRBJ1-1
CDR3nt: TGTGTCAGCAGCTATGACAGGGGGAACACTGAAGCTTTCTTT
CDR3aa: CVSSYDRGNTEAFF

abundance: NA
d_gene: NA
v_gene: TRBV10-3
j_gene: TRBJ2-7
CDR3nt: TGTGCCATCAGTGGGACAGTGGGTTCCTACGAGCAGTACTTC
CDR3aa: CAISGTVGSYEQYF

abundance: few
d_gene: NA
v_gene: TRBV5-1
j_gene: TRBJ2-3
CDR3nt: TGCGCCAGCAGCTGGGGTCGGGGGGCCATCACAGATACGCAGTATTTT
CDR3aa: CASSWGRGAITDTQYF

abundance: NA
d_gene: NA
v_gene: TRBV20-1
j_gene: TRBJ1-2
CDR3nt: TGCAGTGCTAGTCCGGGGACACGGTATGGCTACACCTTC
CDR3aa: CSASPGTRYGYTF

abundance: NA
d_gene: NA
v_gene: TRBV6-6
j_gene: TRBJ1-2
CDR3nt: TGTGCCAGCAGTTACCCTGGGGAGTCTAACTATGGCTACACCTTC
CDR3aa: CASSYPGESNYGYTF

abundance: NA
d_gene: TRBD1
v_gene: TRBV24-1
j_gene: TRBJ1-5
CDR3nt: TGTGCCACCTCTGGGGGACAGGGCTTCAATCAGCCCCAGCATTTT
CDR3aa: CATSGGQGFNQPQHF

abundance: NA
d_gene: TRBD2
v_gene: TRBV10-3
j_gene: TRBJ2-7
CDR3nt: TGTGCCGTTTCGGGGGGGAGGGGCTACGAGCAGTACTTC
CDR3aa: CAVSGGRGYEQYF

abundance: NA
d_gene: TRBD2
v_gene: TRBV28
j_gene: TRBJ2-5
CDR3nt: TGTGCCAGCAGTTCCCCTTATGGCTCGCGGGGGGAGTCGGAGACCCAGTACTTC
CDR3aa: CASSSPYGSRGESETQYF

abundance: NA
d_gene: NA
v_gene: TRBV28
j_gene: TRBJ2-7
CDR3nt: TGTGCCAGCAGTTTTTTAGCCTACGAGCAGTACTTC
CDR3aa: CASSFLAYEQYF

abundance: NA
d_gene: NA
v_gene: TRBV18
j_gene: TRBJ1-5
CDR3nt: TGTGCCAGCTCACTAGGACAGCTTTATAGCAATCAGCCCCAGCATTTT
CDR3aa: CASSLGQLYSNQPQHF